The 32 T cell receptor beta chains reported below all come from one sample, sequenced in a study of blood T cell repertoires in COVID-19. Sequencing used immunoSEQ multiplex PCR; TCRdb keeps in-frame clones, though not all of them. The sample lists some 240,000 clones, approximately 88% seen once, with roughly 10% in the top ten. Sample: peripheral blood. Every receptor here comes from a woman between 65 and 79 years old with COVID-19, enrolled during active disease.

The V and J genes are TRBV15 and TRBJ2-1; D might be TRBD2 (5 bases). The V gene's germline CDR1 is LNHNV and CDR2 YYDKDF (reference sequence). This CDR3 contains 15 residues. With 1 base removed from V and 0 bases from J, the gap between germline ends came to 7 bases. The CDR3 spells CATSRGRGSYNEQFF. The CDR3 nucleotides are TGTGCCACCAGCAGAGGCCGGGGCTCCTACAATGAGCAGTTCTTC.

The DNA of the CDR3 is TGTGCCAGCAGGGCGGAGTCCTATGGCTACACCTTC. Translating gives CASRAESYGYTF. The gene calls are TRBV2 and TRBJ1-2; D is unresolved. Germline values: CDR1 SNHLY, CDR2 FYNNEI. Trimming stripped 6 bases from V and 4 bases from J, with 9 bases between. The CDR3 sequence is 12 residues long. Supplemented by reference TRBV2 and TRBJ1-2, the full variable domain reads EPEVTQTPSHQVTQMGQEVILRCVPISNHLYFYWYRQILGQKVEFLVSFYNNEISEKSEIFDDQFSVERPDGSNFTLKIRSTKLEDSAMYFCASRAESYGYTFGSGTRLTVV.

The CDR3 is CATSRALAGGETQYF. The CDR3 DNA follows: TGTGCCACCAGCAGAGCACTAGCGGGAGGAGAGACCCAGTACTTC. The chain joins TRBV15 to TRBJ2-5, with 12 bases that match TRBD2. The V gene end was trimmed by 1 base and the J gene end by 4 bases; junction bases not matched to a gene: 1. The CDR3 runs to 15 residues. Germline V gene lookup returns CDR1 LNHNV and CDR2 YYDKDF (reference sequence).

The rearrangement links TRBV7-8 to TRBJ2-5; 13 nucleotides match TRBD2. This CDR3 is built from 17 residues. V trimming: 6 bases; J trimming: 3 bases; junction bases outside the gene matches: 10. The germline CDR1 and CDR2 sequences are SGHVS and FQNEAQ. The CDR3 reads CASSPPTSGRAKETQYF. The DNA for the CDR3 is TGTGCCAGCAGTCCACCCACTAGCGGGAGGGCCAAAGAGACCCAGTACTTC.

CDR3 amino acids: CASSDRDSHQPQHF. In nucleotides, the CDR3 is TGTGCCAGCAGTGACCGGGACAGTCATCAGCCCCAGCATTTT. The chain recombines TRBV6-1 with TRBJ1-5; 7 bases line up with TRBD1. Trimming took 3 bases from V and 5 from J; bases not matched to a gene: 4. This CDR3 spans 14 amino acids. CDR1 is MNHNS, CDR2 SASEGT, per germline.

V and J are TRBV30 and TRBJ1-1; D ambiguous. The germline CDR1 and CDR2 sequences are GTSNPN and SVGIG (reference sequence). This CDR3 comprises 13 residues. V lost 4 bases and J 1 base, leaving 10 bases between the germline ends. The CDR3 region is CAWNGGGNTEAFF. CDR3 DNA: TGTGCCTGGAACGGAGGCGGGAACACTGAAGCTTTCTTT. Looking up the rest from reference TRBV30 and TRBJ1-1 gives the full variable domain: SQTIHQWPATLVQPVGSPLSLECTVEGTSNPNLYWYRQAAGRGLQLLFYSVGIGQISSEVPQNLSASRPQDRQFILSSKKLLLSDSGFYLCAWNGGGNTEAFFGQGTRLTVV.

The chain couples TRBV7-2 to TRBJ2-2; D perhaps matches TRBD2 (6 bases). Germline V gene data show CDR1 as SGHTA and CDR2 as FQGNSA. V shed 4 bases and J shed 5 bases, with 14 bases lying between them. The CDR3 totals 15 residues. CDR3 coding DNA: TGTGCCAGCAGCTCCCGACTAGTGTGGACCGGGGAGCTGTTTTTT. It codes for CASSSRLVWTGELFF.

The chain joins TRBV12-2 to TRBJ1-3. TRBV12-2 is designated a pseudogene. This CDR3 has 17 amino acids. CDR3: CASRSWRQIDAGNTIYF. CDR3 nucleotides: TGTGCAAGTCGCTCGTGGAGGCAGATAGACGCTGGAAACACCATATATTTT.

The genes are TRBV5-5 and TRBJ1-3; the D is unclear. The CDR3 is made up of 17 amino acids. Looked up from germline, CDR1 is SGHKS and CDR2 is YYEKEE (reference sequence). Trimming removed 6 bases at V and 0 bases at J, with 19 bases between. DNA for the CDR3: TGTGCCAGCAACCCTTCGGCGCGGGTGAGCTCTGGAAACACCATATATTTT. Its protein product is CASNPSARVSSGNTIYF. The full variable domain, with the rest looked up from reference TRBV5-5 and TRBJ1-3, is DAGVTQSPTHLIKTRGQQVTLRCSPISGHKSVSWYQQVLGQGPQFIFQYYEKEERGRGNFPDRFSARQFPNYSSELNVNALLLGDSALYLCASNPSARVSSGNTIYFGEGSWLTVV.

The CDR3 sequence is CAISGNQGSQPQHF. The DNA for the CDR3 is TGTGCCATCAGTGGGAATCAGGGTTCACAGCCCCAGCATTTT. V usage is TRBV10-3 and J usage is TRBJ1-5, with TRBD1 as a possible D gene (5 bases). The CDR3 is 14 residues long. Germline values: CDR1 ENHRY, CDR2 SYGVKD. Between the trimmed V and J ends, which lost 4 bases and 7 bases, there was a span of 14 bases.

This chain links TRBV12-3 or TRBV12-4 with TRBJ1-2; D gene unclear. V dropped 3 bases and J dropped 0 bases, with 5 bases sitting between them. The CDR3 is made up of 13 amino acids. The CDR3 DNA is TGTGCCAGCAGTTTGCAGACTAACTATGGCTACACCTTC. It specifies CASSLQTNYGYTF.

As DNA, the CDR3 is TGCGCCAGCAGCTTCGGGGGGACCTCCTACGAGCAGTACTTC. The encoded protein is CASSFGGTSYEQYF. The chain has TRBV5-1 and TRBJ2-7, with 7 nucleotides matching TRBD2. The CDR3 is made up of 14 amino acids. Germline lookup yields CDR1 SGHRS and CDR2 YFSETQ. V gave up 2 bases and J gave up 0 bases; unmatched junction bases: 2. The full variable domain, in which reference TRBV5-1 and TRBJ2-7 provide the parts outside the CDR3, is KAGVTQTPRYLIKTRGQQVTLSCSPISGHRSVSWYQQTPGQGLQFLFEYFSETQRNKGNFPGRFSGRQFSNSRSEMNVSTLELGDSALYLCASSFGGTSYEQYFGPGTRLTVT.

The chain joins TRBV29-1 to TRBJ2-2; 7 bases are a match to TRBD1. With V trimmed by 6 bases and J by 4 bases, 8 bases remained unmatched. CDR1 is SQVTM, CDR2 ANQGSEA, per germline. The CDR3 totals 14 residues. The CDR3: CSVAGTVGTGELFF. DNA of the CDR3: TGCAGCGTCGCCGGGACAGTAGGCACCGGGGAGCTGTTTTTT.

The chain's CDR3 is CASSVLRAAGDLGTQYF. The CDR3 nucleotides are TGTGCCAGTAGTGTACTGCGGGCCGCGGGGGATTTGGGGACCCAGTACTTC. The chain couples TRBV19 to TRBJ2-5, with 7 positions matching TRBD2. The junction had 19 bases not matched to a gene; V was cut back by 5 bases and J by 7 bases. Germline-derived CDR1 and CDR2 are LNHDA and SQIVND (reference sequence). The CDR3 runs to 17 residues.

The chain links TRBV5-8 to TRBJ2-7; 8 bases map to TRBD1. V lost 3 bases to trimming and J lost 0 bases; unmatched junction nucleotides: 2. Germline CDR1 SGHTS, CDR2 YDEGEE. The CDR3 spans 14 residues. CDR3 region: CASSSGQVSYEQYF. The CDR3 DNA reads TGTGCCAGCAGCTCGGGACAGGTCTCCTACGAGCAGTACTTC.

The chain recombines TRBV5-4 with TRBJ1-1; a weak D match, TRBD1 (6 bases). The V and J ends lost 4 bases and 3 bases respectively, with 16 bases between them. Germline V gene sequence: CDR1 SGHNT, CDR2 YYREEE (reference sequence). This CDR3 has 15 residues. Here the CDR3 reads CASSPTQDRDTEAFF. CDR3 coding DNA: TGTGCCAGCAGCCCTACTCAGGACAGAGACACTGAAGCTTTCTTT.

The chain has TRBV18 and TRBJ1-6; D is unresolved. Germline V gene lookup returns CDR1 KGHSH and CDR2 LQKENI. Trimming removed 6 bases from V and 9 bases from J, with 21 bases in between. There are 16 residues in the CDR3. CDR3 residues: CASSIHAGMETSPLHF. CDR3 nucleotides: TGTGCCAGCTCTATACATGCGGGGATGGAGACTTCACCCCTCCACTTT.

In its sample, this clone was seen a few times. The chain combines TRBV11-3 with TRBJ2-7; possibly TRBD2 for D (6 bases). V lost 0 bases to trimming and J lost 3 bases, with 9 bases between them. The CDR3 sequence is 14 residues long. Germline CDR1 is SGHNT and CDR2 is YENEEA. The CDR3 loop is CASSLDRRGYEQYF. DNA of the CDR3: TGTGCCAGCAGCTTAGATCGGAGGGGCTACGAGCAGTACTTC.

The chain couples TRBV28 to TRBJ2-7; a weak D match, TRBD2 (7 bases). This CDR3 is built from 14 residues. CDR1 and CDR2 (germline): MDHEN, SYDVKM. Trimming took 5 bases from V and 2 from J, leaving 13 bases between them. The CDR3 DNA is TGTGCCAGCAGTAGGGGGGGGCCCACCTACGAGCAGTACTTC. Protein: CASSRGGPTYEQYF.

This CDR3 reads CASSHNRETNSPLHF. The CDR3 nucleotides are TGCGCCAGCAGCCATAACCGGGAGACTAATTCACCCCTCCACTTT. V usage is TRBV4-1 and J usage is TRBJ1-6; D is undetermined. The V end lost 3 bases, the J end lost 6 bases, and 12 bases lay between the germline ends. Germline-derived CDR1 and CDR2 are MGHRA and YSYEKL. The CDR3 spans 15 residues.

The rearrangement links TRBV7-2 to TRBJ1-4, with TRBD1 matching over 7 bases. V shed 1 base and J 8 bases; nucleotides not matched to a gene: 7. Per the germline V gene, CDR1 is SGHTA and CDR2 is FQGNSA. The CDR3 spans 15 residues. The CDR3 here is CASSLDRGKNEKLFF. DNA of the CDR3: TGTGCCAGCAGCTTAGACAGGGGAAAGAACGAAAAACTGTTTTTT.

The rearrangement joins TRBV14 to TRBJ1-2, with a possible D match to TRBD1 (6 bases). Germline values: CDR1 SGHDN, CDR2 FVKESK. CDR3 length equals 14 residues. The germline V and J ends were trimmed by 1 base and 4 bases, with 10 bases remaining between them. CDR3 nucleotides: TGTGCCAGCAGCCAAGGAGGGGGGGCCTATGGCTACACCTTC. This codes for CASSQGGGAYGYTF. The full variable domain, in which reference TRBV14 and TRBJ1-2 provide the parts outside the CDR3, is EAGVTQFPSHSVIEKGQTVTLRCDPISGHDNLYWYRRVMGKEIKFLLHFVKESKQDESGMPNNRFLAERTGGTYSTLKVQPAELEDSGVYFCASSQGGGAYGYTFGSGTRLTVV.

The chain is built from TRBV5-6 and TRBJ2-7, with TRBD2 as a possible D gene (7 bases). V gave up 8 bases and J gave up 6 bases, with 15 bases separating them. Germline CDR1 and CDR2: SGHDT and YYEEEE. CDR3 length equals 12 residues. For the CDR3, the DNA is TGTGCCAGTACAAACAGGGAGGGCGAGCAGTACTTC. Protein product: CASTNREGEQYF.

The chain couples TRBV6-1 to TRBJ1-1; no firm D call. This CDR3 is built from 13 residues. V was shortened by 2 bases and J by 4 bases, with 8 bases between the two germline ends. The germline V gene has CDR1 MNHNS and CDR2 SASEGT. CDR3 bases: TGTGCCAGCAGTGAACAGTCAGTCACTGAAGCTTTCTTT. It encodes CASSEQSVTEAFF.

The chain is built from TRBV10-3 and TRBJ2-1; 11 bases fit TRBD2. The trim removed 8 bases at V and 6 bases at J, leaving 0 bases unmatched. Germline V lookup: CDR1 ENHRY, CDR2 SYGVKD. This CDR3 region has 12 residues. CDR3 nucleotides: TGTGCCATCGGACTAGCGGGCAATGAGCAGTTCTTC. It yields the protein CAIGLAGNEQFF.

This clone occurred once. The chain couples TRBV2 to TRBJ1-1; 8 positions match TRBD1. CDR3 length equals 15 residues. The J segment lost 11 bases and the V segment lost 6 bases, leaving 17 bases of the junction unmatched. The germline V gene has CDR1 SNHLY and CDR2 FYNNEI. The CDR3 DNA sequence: TGTGCCAGCAGCGTACAACTCCCGGGACAGGCGGCCGCTTTCTTT. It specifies CASSVQLPGQAAAFF. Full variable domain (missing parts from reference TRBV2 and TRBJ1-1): EPEVTQTPSHQVTQMGQEVILRCVPISNHLYFYWYRQILGQKVEFLVSFYNNEISEKSEIFDDQFSVERPDGSNFTLKIRSTKLEDSAMYFCASSVQLPGQAAAFFGQGTRLTVV.

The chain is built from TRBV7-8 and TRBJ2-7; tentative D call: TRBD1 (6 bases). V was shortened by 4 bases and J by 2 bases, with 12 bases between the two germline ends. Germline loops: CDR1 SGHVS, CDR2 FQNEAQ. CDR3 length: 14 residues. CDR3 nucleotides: TGTGCCAGCAGCTCGCCGGGACAACCCTACGAGCAGTACTTC. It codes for CASSSPGQPYEQYF.

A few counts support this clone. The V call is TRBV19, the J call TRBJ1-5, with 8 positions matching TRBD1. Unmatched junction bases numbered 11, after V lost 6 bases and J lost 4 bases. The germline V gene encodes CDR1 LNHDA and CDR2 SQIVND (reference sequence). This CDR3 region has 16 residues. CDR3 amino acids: CASRYGGQALNQPQHF. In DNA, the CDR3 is TGTGCCAGTAGGTACGGGGGACAGGCTCTAAATCAGCCCCAGCATTTT. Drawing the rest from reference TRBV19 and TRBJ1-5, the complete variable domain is DGGITQSPKYLFRKEGQNVTLSCEQNLNHDAMYWYRQDPGQGLRLIYYSQIVNDFQKGDIAEGYSVSREKKESFPLTVTSAQKNPTAFYLCASRYGGQALNQPQHFGDGTRLSIL.

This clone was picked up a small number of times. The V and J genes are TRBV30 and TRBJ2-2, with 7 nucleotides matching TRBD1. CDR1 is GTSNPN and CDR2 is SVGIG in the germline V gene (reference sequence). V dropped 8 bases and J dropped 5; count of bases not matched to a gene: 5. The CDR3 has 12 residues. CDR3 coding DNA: TGTGCCGGGGGACAGTATACCGGGGAGCTGTTTTTT. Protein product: CAGGQYTGELFF.

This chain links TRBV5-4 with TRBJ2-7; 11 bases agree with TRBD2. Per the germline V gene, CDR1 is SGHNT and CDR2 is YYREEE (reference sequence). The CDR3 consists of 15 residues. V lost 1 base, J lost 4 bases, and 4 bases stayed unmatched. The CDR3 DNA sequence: TGTGCCAGCAGCTTGTCGGCTAGCGGGAGGTACGAGCAGTACTTC. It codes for CASSLSASGRYEQYF.

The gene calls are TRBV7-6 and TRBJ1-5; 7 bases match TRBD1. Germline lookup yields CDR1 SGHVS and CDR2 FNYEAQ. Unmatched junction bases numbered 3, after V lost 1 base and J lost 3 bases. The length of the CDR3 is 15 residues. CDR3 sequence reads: CASSLVGQPNQPQHF. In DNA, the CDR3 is TGTGCCAGCAGCTTAGTGGGACAGCCCAATCAGCCCCAGCATTTT.

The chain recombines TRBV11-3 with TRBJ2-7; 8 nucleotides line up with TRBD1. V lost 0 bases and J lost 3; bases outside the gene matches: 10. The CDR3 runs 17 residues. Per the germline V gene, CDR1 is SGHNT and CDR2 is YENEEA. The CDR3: CASSLDTDREVYYEQYF. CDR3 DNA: TGTGCCAGCAGCTTAGACACGGACAGGGAGGTTTACTACGAGCAGTACTTC. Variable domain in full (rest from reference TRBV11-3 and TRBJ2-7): EAGVVQSPRYKIIEKKQPVAFWCNPISGHNTLYWYLQNLGQGPELLIRYENEEAVDDSQLPKDRFSAERLKGVDSTLKIQPAELGDSAVYLCASSLDTDREVYYEQYFGPGTRLTVT.